The 30 T cell receptor beta chains given below trace back to one sample, sequenced in a study of blood T cell repertoires in COVID-19. Sequencing was performed with immunoSEQ multiplex PCR; in TCRdb, only in-frame clones are kept and a portion is missing. This table has about 320,000 clones, about 91% appearing once. Sequences were obtained from peripheral blood. These receptor sequences come from a woman under 40 with COVID-19, enrolled during active disease.

In this sample, this clone turned up once. This chain connects TRBV2 to TRBJ2-7, with a possible D match to TRBD1 (5 bases). V was clipped by 2 bases and J by 5 bases, with 7 bases between them. The CDR3 is 12 residues long. The germline V gene has CDR1 SNHLY and CDR2 FYNNEI. CDR3 residues: CASSELGDEQYV. Here the CDR3 DNA reads TGTGCCAGCAGTGAACTAGGGGACGAGCAGTACGTC.

The CDR3 protein is CASSFGVGYTF. The CDR3 DNA sequence: TGTGCCAGCAGCTTCGGGGTGGGCTACACCTTC. The chain employs TRBV7-9 and TRBJ1-2; no definite D call. V was trimmed by 3 bases and J by 8 bases, leaving 7 bases between them. CDR3 length: 11 residues. The germline V gene has CDR1 SEHNR and CDR2 FQNEAQ (reference sequence).

The chain couples TRBV5-1 to TRBJ2-1; possible D gene TRBD1, 6 bases. The CDR3 is 15 residues long. From germline, CDR1 is SGHRS and CDR2 YFSETQ. V shed 3 bases and J shed 5 bases, with 15 bases lying between them. CDR3 sequence: CASSWDGQLNNEQFF. CDR3 nucleotides: TGCGCCAGCAGCTGGGACGGACAGCTAAACAATGAGCAGTTCTTC.

The gene calls are TRBV6-5 and TRBJ1-5, with TRBD1 matching over 8 bases. CDR3 length equals 13 residues. Looked up from germline, CDR1 is MNHEY and CDR2 is SVGAGI. The V and J ends lost 6 bases and 4 bases, in that order; junction bases with no gene match: 2. DNA for the CDR3: TGTGCCAGCAGGCAGGGGGCGAATCAGCCCCAGCATTTT. As protein: CASRQGANQPQHF.

V usage is TRBV29-1 and J usage is TRBJ2-2; 8 nucleotides agree with TRBD1. Germline V gene data show CDR1 as SQVTM and CDR2 as ANQGSEA. V dropped 7 bases and J dropped 1; count of bases not matched to a gene: 2. The length of the CDR3 is 13 residues. This CDR3 reads CSGGQGNTGELFF. The CDR3, as DNA: TGCAGCGGCGGACAGGGGAACACCGGGGAGCTGTTTTTT.

The genes are TRBV7-2 and TRBJ2-7; TRBD2 matches 7 bases. The CDR3 is made up of 13 amino acids. Germline CDR1 reads SGHTA; CDR2 reads FQGNSA. V was pared by 6 bases and J by 3 bases, with 5 bases of the junction left unmatched. The CDR3: CASSFGEGYEQYF. The CDR3 bases are TGTGCCAGCAGTTTTGGGGAGGGCTACGAGCAGTACTTC.

The rearrangement links TRBV20-1 to TRBJ2-7; maybe TRBD2 (6 bases). The CDR3 covers 13 residues. V lost 3 bases and J lost 4, with 13 bases in between. Looked up from germline, CDR1 is DFQATT and CDR2 is SNEGSKA (reference sequence). The CDR3 nucleotides are TGCAGTGCTAGTAGCGGAGCCATTTACGAGCAGTACTTC. This codes for CSASSGAIYEQYF.

J is TRBJ1-1 and V is TRBV14; the D gene is possibly TRBD1 (5 bases). V lost 5 bases and J 1 base, leaving 17 bases between the germline ends. The CDR3 runs 16 residues. Germline CDR1 reads SGHDN; CDR2 reads FVKESK. CDR3 sequence reads: CASSGFRGRENTEAFF. The CDR3 bases are TGTGCCAGCAGCGGGTTTAGGGGCAGGGAGAACACTGAAGCTTTCTTT.

The chain has TRBV27 and TRBJ1-5; 8 nucleotides line up with TRBD1. This CDR3 contains 14 residues. J was trimmed by 7 bases and V by 5 bases; bases with no gene match: 7. Germline V gives CDR1 MNHEY, CDR2 SMNVEV (reference sequence). CDR3 bases: TGTGCCAGCAGTCCGGACAGGGCAGAGCAGCCCCAGCATTTT. Residues: CASSPDRAEQPQHF.

This chain links TRBV28 with TRBJ1-2; D remains unclear. V gave up 1 base and J gave up 4 bases, with 13 bases separating them. The germline gives CDR1 MDHEN, CDR2 SYDVKM. This CDR3 comprises 15 residues. CDR3 bases: TGTGCCAGCAGTTTATTGCCCGGAGGAACCTATGGCTACACCTTC. This translates into CASSLLPGGTYGYTF.

The chain joins TRBV5-4 to TRBJ1-2; possibly TRBD1 for D (6 bases). The V end lost 1 base, the J end lost 7 bases, and 17 bases lay between the germline ends. The V gene's germline CDR1 is SGHNT and CDR2 YYREEE (reference sequence). The CDR3 runs 15 residues. The CDR3 region has the DNA TGTGCCAGCAGCTTGTGGGCAACGGGGGGCGGTGGCTACACCTTC. Translating gives CASSLWATGGGGYTF. The complete variable domain, with remaining parts taken from reference TRBV5-4 and TRBJ1-2, reads ETGVTQSPTHLIKTRGQQVTLRCSSQSGHNTVSWYQQALGQGPQFIFQYYREEENGRGNFPPRFSGLQFPNYSSELNVNALELDDSALYLCASSLWATGGGGYTFGSGTRLTVV.

As regards this clone: A junction boundary mismatches the germline segment, possibly from a read error. The genes are TRBV29-1 and TRBJ2-7; 7 nucleotides align to TRBD1. The CDR3 is 14 amino acids. Germline V CDR1 and CDR2: SQVTM, ANQGSEA. Written as DNA, the CDR3 is TGCAGCGTCGAAGGGGGCGATGGACCTTACGAGCAGTACTTC. Protein: CSVEGGDGPYEQYF.

The chain couples TRBV7-6 to TRBJ2-7, with D perhaps TRBD2 (6 bases). CDR1 is SGHVS, CDR2 FNYEAQ, per germline. The CDR3 covers 16 residues. Trimming left V 0 bases short and J 6 bases short, with 18 bases between. CDR3 sequence: CASSLAQGGDRGEQYF. The CDR3 nucleotides read TGTGCCAGCAGCTTAGCGCAGGGAGGTGACCGAGGCGAGCAGTACTTC.

This clone has just a few counts. The chain's CDR3 is CAISPGTGSNSPLHF. The DNA of the CDR3 is TGTGCCATCAGTCCCGGGACAGGGAGCAATTCACCCCTCCACTTT. This rearrangement joins TRBV10-3 to TRBJ1-6, with 9 bases matching TRBD1. Germline CDR1 ENHRY, CDR2 SYGVKD. The CDR3 extends over 15 amino acids. Trimming at V came to 5 bases and at J to 7 bases, leaving 6 bases not matched to a gene.

This chain joins TRBV6-2 or TRBV6-3 and TRBJ2-1; the D gene is possibly TRBD1 (6 bases). Between the trimmed V and J ends, which lost 6 bases and 4 bases, there was a span of 22 bases. Germline V gene lookup returns CDR1 MNHEY and CDR2 SVGEGT. The length of the CDR3 is 17 residues. The DNA of the CDR3 is TGTGCCAGCAGCCCTCGGCGCGTTGGACAGTTATACAATGAGCAGTTCTTC. As protein: CASSPRRVGQLYNEQFF.

J is TRBJ1-2 and V is TRBV19, with 10 positions matching TRBD1. This CDR3 spans 17 amino acids. The V and J ends lost 1 base and 4 bases, in that order; junction bases with no gene match: 9. Germline-derived CDR1 and CDR2 are LNHDA and SQIVND (reference sequence). As DNA, the CDR3 is TGTGCCAGTAGTATAGGTGAACCGGGACAGGGGCCCTATGGCTACACCTTC. This translates into CASSIGEPGQGPYGYTF.

The chain combines TRBV7-2 with TRBJ1-5, with 12 bases lining up with TRBD1. V lost 4 bases, J lost 8 bases, and 6 bases stayed unmatched. Germline CDR1 and CDR2: SGHTA and FQGNSA. CDR3 length: 15 residues. In DNA, the CDR3 is TGTGCCAGCAGCTGGGGGACAGGGGGCATTGAGCCCCAGCATTTT. Protein: CASSWGTGGIEPQHF.

This rearrangement joins TRBV19 to TRBJ1-5; D is possibly TRBD1 (5 bases). The V gene's germline CDR1 is LNHDA and CDR2 SQIVND (reference sequence). Trimming removed 1 base at V and 0 bases at J, with 10 bases between. The CDR3 runs to 16 residues. Here the CDR3 DNA reads TGTGCCAGTAGTATAGTAGGGCAGGGTAGCAATCAGCCCCAGCATTTT. Its protein is CASSIVGQGSNQPQHF.

This clone was observed a few times. V is TRBV7-9 and J is TRBJ2-2; D ambiguous. From germline, CDR1 is SEHNR and CDR2 FQNEAQ (reference sequence). CDR3 length: 15 amino acids. The ends were cut back, 10 bases at V and 0 bases at J, with 15 bases in the middle. CDR3 loop: CATEKPIANTGELFF. The CDR3 bases are TGTGCCACCGAGAAGCCTATCGCGAACACCGGGGAGCTGTTTTTT.

The chain combines TRBV6-6 with TRBJ2-2, with TRBD1 matching over 12 bases. CDR3 length equals 16 residues. Trimming took 5 bases from V and 7 from J; bases not matched to a gene: 8. Germline loops: CDR1 MNHNY, CDR2 SVGAGI (reference sequence). The DNA of the CDR3 is TGTGCCAGCAGTACACCCGGGACAGGGGGCATCGGGGAGCTGTTTTTT. Protein: CASSTPGTGGIGELFF.

The chain combines TRBV5-1 with TRBJ2-1; D call uncertain. Between the trimmed V and J ends, which lost 0 bases and 5 bases, there was a span of 9 bases. Germline assignment: CDR1 SGHRS and CDR2 YFSETQ. CDR3 length equals 14 residues. CDR3 sequence (DNA): TGCGCCAGCAGCTTGGACGGCAGCGACAATGAGCAGTTCTTC. Its translation is CASSLDGSDNEQFF.

The chain carries TRBV19 and TRBJ1-1; 8 bases align to TRBD1. J lost 5 bases, V lost 7 bases, and 6 bases had no gene match. The CDR3 length is 13 residues. Germline CDR1 and CDR2: LNHDA and SQIVND (reference sequence). CDR3 in amino acids: CASTGGAGTEAFF. The CDR3, as DNA: TGTGCCAGTACAGGGGGCGCTGGGACTGAAGCTTTCTTT.

J is TRBJ2-7 and V is TRBV5-1, with D possibly being TRBD2 (5 bases). The V end lost 4 bases, the J end lost 7 bases, and 9 bases lay between the germline ends. From germline, CDR1 is SGHRS and CDR2 YFSETQ. The CDR3 sequence is 11 residues long. For the CDR3, the DNA is TGCGCCAGCAGCCCCACGGGAGAGCAGTACGTC. It codes for CASSPTGEQYV.

This clone has more than one count but fewer than ten. The chain couples TRBV18 to TRBJ1-1; no clear D gene. V shed 1 base and J shed 1 base, with 7 bases lying between them. CDR1 is KGHSH, CDR2 LQKENI, per germline. There are 14 residues in the CDR3. This chain's CDR3 is CASSPLQENTEAFF. In DNA form, the CDR3 reads TGTGCCAGCTCACCACTCCAGGAGAACACTGAAGCTTTCTTT.

The genes are TRBV18 and TRBJ2-2; 7 bases match TRBD1. This CDR3 comprises 13 residues. Germline V gene sequence: CDR1 KGHSH, CDR2 LQKENI. After removal of 4 bases from V and 5 bases from J, the junction contained 1 base not matched to a gene. For the CDR3, the DNA is TGTGCCAGCTCACAACAGGGGACCGGGGAGCTGTTTTTT. As protein: CASSQQGTGELFF. Using reference TRBV18 and TRBJ2-2 for the parts outside the CDR3, the full variable domain is NAGVMQNPRHLVRRRGQEARLRCSPMKGHSHVYWYRQLPEEGLKFMVYLQKENIIDESGMPKERFSAEFPKEGPSILRIQQVVRGDSAAYFCASSQQGTGELFFGEGSRLTVL.

The rearrangement links TRBV6-5 to TRBJ1-2; D might be TRBD1 (5 bases). The CDR3 covers 14 residues. V was shortened by 7 bases and J by 3 bases, with 15 bases between the two germline ends. Germline loops: CDR1 MNHEY, CDR2 SVGAGI. CDR3 sequence: CASTQGREYYGYTF. The CDR3, as DNA: TGTGCCAGCACCCAGGGTAGAGAATACTATGGCTACACCTTC.

The chain joins TRBV19 to TRBJ2-1; 13 bases agree with TRBD2. Trimming cost V 1 base and J 10 bases; bases outside gene matches: 7. Germline lookup yields CDR1 LNHDA and CDR2 SQIVND (reference sequence). This CDR3 comprises 16 residues. The CDR3 coding sequence is TGTGCCAGTAGTATAGTTACTAGCGGGGGGGCTGGAGAGCAGTTCTTC. Translated: CASSIVTSGGAGEQFF.

The chain employs TRBV5-6 and TRBJ1-1, with 9 bases that match TRBD1. Losses at the gene ends were 4 bases for V and 4 bases for J; bases not matched to a gene: 8. This CDR3 is 15 amino acids long. Germline V gene sequence: CDR1 SGHDT, CDR2 YYEEEE. CDR3 DNA sequence: TGTGCCAGCAGCCCAACAGGGGGCGAGGGCACTGAAGCTTTCTTT. Translated: CASSPTGGEGTEAFF.

The chain has TRBV27 and TRBJ1-4; 10 bases are shared with TRBD1. Germline V gives CDR1 MNHEY, CDR2 SMNVEV (reference sequence). V was pared by 9 bases and J by 11 bases, with 0 bases of the junction left unmatched. The CDR3 is 10 residues long. The CDR3 protein is CARGQGKLFF. The DNA of the CDR3 is TGTGCCAGGGGACAGGGGAAACTGTTTTTT.

The chain links TRBV25-1 to TRBJ1-2; D is perhaps TRBD1 (6 bases). Trimming shortened V by 4 bases and J by 7 bases, and 13 bases separated the two germline ends. The CDR3 contains 13 residues. Germline V gives CDR1 MGHDK, CDR2 SYGVNS. CDR3 coding DNA: TGTGCCAGCAGTGTGGACAGTGTGGGTGGCTACACCTTC. It specifies CASSVDSVGGYTF.